These T cell receptor beta chains were read from a single sample in a study of cytomegalovirus exposure and HLA in healthy donors. The method was immunoSEQ multiplex PCR; TCRdb's version includes in-frame clones alone and lacks a portion of them. Of hundreds of thousands of clones listed, about four fifths were seen once; the top ten hold around 2.8%. The specimen was PBMCs. All receptors derive from a man in his thirties or forties in good health and CMV-seronegative. Both conserved end residues are part of each CDR3. The order of the fields is clone size, V gene, D gene, J gene, CDR3 protein, CDR3 DNA. A D gene is named only where the DNA matches it firmly. Where a row states a size, it is once, few, many or the class of an expanded clone; other rows omit it.

.,TRBV6-5,.,TRBJ1-1,CASSPLGASNTEAFF,TGTGCCAGCAGCCCCTTGGGGGCGTCGAACACTGAAGCTTTCTTT
.,TRBV9,TRBD1,TRBJ1-4,CASSVDPGTATNEKLFF,TGTGCCAGCAGCGTAGATCCCGGGACAGCAACTAATGAAAAACTGTTTTTT
.,TRBV7-8,.,TRBJ2-7,CASSHVEGRDYHGEQYF,TGTGCCAGCAGCCACGTGGAGGGAAGGGATTATCATGGCGAGCAGTACTTC
few,TRBV27,.,TRBJ1-4,CASSLAGYNEKLFF,TGTGCCAGCAGTTTGGCGGGATATAATGAAAAACTGTTTTTT
few,TRBV7-9,.,TRBJ1-1,CASSFQGTTEAFF,TGTGCCAGCAGCTTTCAGGGGACCACTGAAGCTTTCTTT
.,TRBV6-5,TRBD2,TRBJ2-1,CASSYSRGGAGNEQFF,TGTGCCAGCAGTTACTCGCGGGGGGGGGCTGGCAATGAGCAGTTCTTC
few,TRBV19,TRBD1,TRBJ2-7,CASSNVAGGPYEQYF,TGTGCCAGTAGTAACGTGGCAGGGGGCCCCTACGAGCAGTACTTC
.,TRBV6-1,TRBD1,TRBJ1-6,CASSRWTGDDSPLHF,TGTGCCAGCAGCAGGTGGACAGGGGACGATTCACCCCTCCACTTT
.,TRBV28,TRBD1,TRBJ2-7,CASRSPGQGSYEQYF,TGTGCCAGCAGATCCCCGGGACAGGGATCCTACGAGCAGTACTTC
.,TRBV10-1,.,TRBJ2-1,CASSGDIYNEQFF,TGCGCCAGCAGTGGGGACATTTACAATGAGCAGTTCTTC
.,TRBV14,.,TRBJ2-3,CASSPSSGGDTDTQYF,TGTGCCAGCAGCCCATCGTCCGGCGGCGACACAGATACGCAGTATTTT
few,TRBV7-6,.,TRBJ2-7,CASRNSREQYF,TGTGCCAGCAGGAACAGCAGAGAGCAGTACTTC
.,TRBV7-2,TRBD1,TRBJ2-7,CASSKDRGYEQYF,TGTGCCAGCAGCAAGGACAGGGGTTACGAGCAGTACTTC
.,TRBV7-6,TRBD1,TRBJ1-6,CASSLDVRDRVRSPLHF,TGTGCCAGCAGCTTAGACGTACGGGACAGGGTACGTTCACCCCTCCACTTT
.,TRBV7-2,.,TRBJ2-6,CASSPVQASVLTF,TGTGCCAGCAGCCCCGTACAGGCCAGCGTCCTGACTTTC
.,TRBV5-6,.,TRBJ2-1,CASSFGYNEQFF,TGTGCCAGCAGCTTCGGGTACAATGAGCAGTTCTTC
.,TRBV15,TRBD1,TRBJ2-5,CATSRGQGGMETQYF,TGTGCCACCAGCAGAGGACAGGGGGGAATGGAGACCCAGTACTTC
.,TRBV27,.,TRBJ1-1,CASRIGVNTEAFF,TGTGCCAGCAGGATAGGGGTGAACACTGAAGCTTTCTTT
few,TRBV2,TRBD1,TRBJ1-4,CASSTGQFEKLFF,TGTGCCAGCAGTACGGGACAGTTTGAAAAACTGTTTTTT
few,TRBV2,.,TRBJ1-1,CASTTFLRNTEAFF,TGTGCCAGCACCACCTTTCTGAGGAACACTGAAGCTTTCTTT
.,TRBV6-1,TRBD2,TRBJ2-5,CASSGRTSGGATETQYF,TGTGCCAGCAGTGGACGGACTAGCGGGGGGGCCACGGAGACCCAGTACTTC
.,TRBV27,.,TRBJ1-2,CASSLTGVVGYTF,TGTGCCAGCAGTTTGACAGGCGTTGTTGGCTACACCTTC
.,TRBV7-9,TRBD1,TRBJ1-4,CASSAQQGPLEKLFF,TGTGCCAGCAGCGCGCAACAGGGGCCTCTGGAAAAACTGTTTTTT
.,TRBV11-2,TRBD1,TRBJ2-2,CASSYYRGRLDWFTGELFF,TGTGCCAGCAGCTATTACAGGGGGCGCTTGGACTGGTTCACCGGGGAGCTGTTTTTT
few,TRBV6-5,.,TRBJ2-1,CASSFRQTYNEQFF,TGTGCCAGCAGTTTTCGACAGACCTACAATGAGCAGTTCTTC
.,TRBV28,.,TRBJ1-6,CATYGPPSSYNSPLHF,TGTGCCACCTACGGTCCTCCGAGCTCCTATAATTCACCCCTCCACTTT
once,TRBV7-6,.,TRBJ1-3,CASSVLSGRSISGNTIYF,TGTGCCAGCAGCGTACTATCCGGGAGGAGTATCTCTGGAAACACCATATATTTT
.,TRBV6-1,TRBD1,TRBJ1-1,CASMFSGQGNTEAFF,TGTGCCAGTATGTTTTCGGGACAGGGGAACACTGAAGCTTTCTTT
once,TRBV7-3,.,TRBJ1-6,CASSLRGYNSPLHF,TGTGCCAGCAGCTTGAGAGGGTATAATTCACCCCTCCACTTT
.,TRBV5-1,.,TRBJ1-1,CASSSGVINTEAFF,TGCGCCAGCAGTTCAGGGGTGATCAACACTGAAGCTTTCTTT
few,TRBV2,.,TRBJ1-5,CASSFTEFQPQHF,TGTGCCAGCAGTTTTACAGAGTTCCAGCCCCAGCATTTT
.,TRBV7-2,TRBD1,TRBJ1-1,CASSLAGGNTEAFF,TGTGCCAGCAGCTTGGCAGGGGGAAACACTGAAGCTTTCTTT
.,TRBV6-5,.,TRBJ1-6,CASASGENNSPLHF,TGTGCCAGCGCTTCGGGAGAAAACAATTCACCCCTCCACTTT
.,TRBV28,.,TRBJ1-1,CASSPRRTRNTEAFF,TGTGCCAGCAGTCCCCGCCGCACAAGGAACACTGAAGCTTTCTTT